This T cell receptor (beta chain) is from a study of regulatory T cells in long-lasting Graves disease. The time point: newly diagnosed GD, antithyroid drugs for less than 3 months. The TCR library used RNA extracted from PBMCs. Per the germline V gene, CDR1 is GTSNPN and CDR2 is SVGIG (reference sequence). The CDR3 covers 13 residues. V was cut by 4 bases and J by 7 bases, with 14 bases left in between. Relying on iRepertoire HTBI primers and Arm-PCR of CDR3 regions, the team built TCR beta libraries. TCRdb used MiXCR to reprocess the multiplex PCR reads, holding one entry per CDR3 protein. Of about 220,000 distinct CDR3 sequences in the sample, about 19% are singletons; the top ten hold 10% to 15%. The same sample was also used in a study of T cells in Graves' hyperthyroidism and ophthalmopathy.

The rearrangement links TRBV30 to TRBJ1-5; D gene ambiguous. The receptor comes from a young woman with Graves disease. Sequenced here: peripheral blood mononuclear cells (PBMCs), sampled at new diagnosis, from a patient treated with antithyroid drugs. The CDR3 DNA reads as TGTGCCTGGAAACTACCAAGTAGGCAGCCCCAGCATTTT. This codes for CAWKLPSRQPQHF.